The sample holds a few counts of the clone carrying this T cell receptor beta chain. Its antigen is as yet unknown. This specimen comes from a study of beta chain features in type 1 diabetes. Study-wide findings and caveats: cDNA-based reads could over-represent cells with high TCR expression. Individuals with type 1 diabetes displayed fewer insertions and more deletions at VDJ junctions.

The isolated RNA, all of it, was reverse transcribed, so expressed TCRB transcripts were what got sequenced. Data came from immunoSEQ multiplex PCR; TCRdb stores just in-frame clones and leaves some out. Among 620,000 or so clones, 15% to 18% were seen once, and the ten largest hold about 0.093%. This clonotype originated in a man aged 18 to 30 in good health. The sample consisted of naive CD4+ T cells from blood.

The CDR3 region has the DNA TGCGCCAGCAGCAAAGTCGAACAGACAAACTATGGCTACACCTTC. The encoded protein is CASSKVEQTNYGYTF. This chain links TRBV5-1 with TRBJ1-2, with D hard to call. There are 15 residues in the CDR3. Trimming removed 4 bases at V and 2 bases at J, with 15 bases between. The germline gives CDR1 SGHRS, CDR2 YFSETQ.